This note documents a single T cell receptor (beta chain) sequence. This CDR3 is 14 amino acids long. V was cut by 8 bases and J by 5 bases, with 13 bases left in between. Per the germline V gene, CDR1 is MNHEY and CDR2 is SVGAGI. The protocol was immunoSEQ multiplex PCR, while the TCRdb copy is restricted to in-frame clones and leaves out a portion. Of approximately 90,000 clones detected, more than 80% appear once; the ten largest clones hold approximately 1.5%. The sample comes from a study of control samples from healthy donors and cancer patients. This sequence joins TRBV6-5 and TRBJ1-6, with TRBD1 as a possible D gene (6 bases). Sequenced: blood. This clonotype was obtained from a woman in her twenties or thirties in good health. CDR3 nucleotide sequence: TGTGCCAGCCGCTTGGACAGCAATAATTCACCCCTCCACTTT. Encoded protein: CASRLDSNNSPLHF.